This T cell receptor beta chain is from a study of vaccination effects on CD4 cells after COVID-19. In the ViraFEST assay, antigen-specific CD4+ clonotypes were identified by expansion after peptide-pool stimulation. Between days 9 and 11 of culture, CD4+ T cells were separated out. Produced via immunoSEQ multiplex PCR; TCRdb's table is partial and in-frame only. The profile shows 25,000 to 35,000 clones, approximately 68% of them singletons. This clone was seen just once. The antigen is undetermined. V lost 4 bases and J 1 base, leaving 16 bases between the germline ends. CDR3 length: 16 residues. Germline lookup yields CDR1 SGHTA and CDR2 FQGNSA.

The receptor's source is a human donor who received a COVID-19 vaccine. The chain has TRBV7-2 and TRBJ1-1, with a weak D call TRBD1 (5 bases). The source was CD4+ T cells from PBMCs cultured with HCoV-229E spike peptides, collected before COVID-19 vaccination. Here the CDR3 reads CASSSISYGGNTEAFF. The CDR3 nucleotides read TGTGCCAGCAGCTCAATCTCATACGGGGGGAACACTGAAGCTTTCTTT.